The 24 T cell receptor beta chains below come from one sample, sequenced in a study of neurological immune-mediated disorders. One entry per CDR3 protein, called by TCRdb with MiXCR from the 5' RACE reads. The sample includes tens of thousands of distinct CDR3 sequences, around a tenth seen only once; the top ten take 1.5% to 2%. The source material was PBMCs. These receptors came from a man aged 50 to 59 in good health.

In this sample, this clonotype turned up many times. This chain connects TRBV28 to TRBJ2-7, with 11 bases aligning to TRBD1. The CDR3 contains 15 residues. V was pared by 4 bases and J by 7 bases, with 9 bases of the junction left unmatched. Looked up from germline, CDR1 is MDHEN and CDR2 is SYDVKM. The CDR3 nucleotides are TGTGCCAGCAGTTCCTCCGGGACAGGGGGAAGGGAGCAGTACTTC. Translation: CASSSSGTGGREQYF.

This clonotype was counted at least ten times. The chain recombines TRBV29-1 with TRBJ1-2; D gene ambiguous. The germline CDR1 and CDR2 sequences are SQVTM and ANQGSEA. Trimming shortened V by 1 base and J by 2 bases, and 8 bases separated the two germline ends. The CDR3 runs 13 residues. In DNA form, the CDR3 reads TGCAGCGTTGAAGGACGGAGAAACTATGGCTACACCTTC. Translated: CSVEGRRNYGYTF. The whole variable domain, filled in from reference TRBV29-1 and TRBJ1-2, reads SAVISQKPSRDICQRGTSLTIQCQVDSQVTMMFWYRQQPGQSLTLIATANQGSEATYESGFVIDKFPISRPNLTFSTLTVSNMSPEDSSIYLCSVEGRRNYGYTFGSGTRLTVV.

Many counts were recorded for this clonotype. The chain has TRBV5-1 and TRBJ1-1; TRBD1 agrees at 7 bases. CDR3 size: 15 residues. Unmatched junction bases numbered 5, after V lost 2 bases and J lost 1 base. Germline CDR1 is SGHRS and CDR2 is YFSETQ. CDR3 bases: TGCGCCAGCAGCTTCGACAGGGAAAGGAACACTGAAGCTTTCTTT. Amino acid sequence: CASSFDRERNTEAFF.

This clonotype showed up many times. The chain couples TRBV7-2 to TRBJ1-2; D might be TRBD1 (5 bases). The CDR3 totals 15 residues. The germline V gene has CDR1 SGHTA and CDR2 FQGNSA. Deletions cut 3 bases from V and 2 bases from J, with 13 bases between. For the CDR3, the DNA is TGTGCCAGCAGCTTTACCGGGACGGGGAACTATGGCTACACCTTC. It specifies CASSFTGTGNYGYTF.

In its sample, this clonotype was seen many times. The rearrangement joins TRBV5-1 to TRBJ1-2, with unresolved D. In germline, CDR1 is SGHRS, CDR2 YFSETQ. The CDR3 runs to 13 residues. Trimming cost V 0 bases and J 4 bases, with 7 bases left between them. CDR3 residues: CASSLVGVYGYTF. CDR3 bases: TGCGCCAGCAGCTTGGTCGGGGTCTATGGCTACACCTTC.

In this sample, this clonotype turned up many times. This chain links TRBV7-2 with TRBJ2-3, with 9 bases lining up with TRBD1. The ends lost 4 bases at V and 0 bases at J; junction bases unmatched: 14. The CDR3 is 19 residues long. CDR1 is SGHTA and CDR2 is FQGNSA in the germline V gene. The DNA for the CDR3 is TGTGCCAGCAGCTACCGGGACAGGGTTCTTTGGGAGAGCACAGATACGCAGTATTTT. It is translated as CASSYRDRVLWESTDTQYF.

This clonotype turned up a few times. The V and J genes are TRBV3-1 and TRBJ2-7, with 7 bases identical to TRBD2. Germline CDR1 reads LGHDT; CDR2 reads YNNKEL (reference sequence). The CDR3 is made up of 14 amino acids. V lost 0 bases and J lost 3; bases outside the gene matches: 2. The CDR3 nucleotides are TGTGCCAGCAGCCAAGAGGGCGGGAGCTACGAGCAGTACTTC. Amino acid sequence: CASSQEGGSYEQYF.

There are many counts of this clonotype. This chain joins TRBV12-3 or TRBV12-4 and TRBJ2-1, with 7 bases fitting TRBD1. Unmatched junction bases numbered 9, after V lost 6 bases and J lost 4 bases. The CDR3 has 15 residues. CDR3 DNA: TGTGCCAGCAGCCCGGGACAGACAGATTACAATGAGCAGTTCTTC. Amino acids: CASSPGQTDYNEQFF.

At least ten counts were recorded for this clonotype. V and J are TRBV6-6 and TRBJ2-5; 13 bases map to TRBD2. V lost 0 bases to trimming and J lost 6 bases; unmatched junction nucleotides: 7. CDR1 MNHNY and CDR2 SVGAGI come from the germline V gene (reference sequence). The CDR3 contains 17 residues. CDR3 bases: TGTGCCAGCAGTTACTCGGGACTAGCGGGGCCTCGGAAGACCCAGTACTTC. Its protein is CASSYSGLAGPRKTQYF.

The rearrangement joins TRBV5-1 to TRBJ1-4; 9 positions agree with TRBD1. Germline V gene lookup returns CDR1 SGHRS and CDR2 YFSETQ. This CDR3 has 15 residues. Unmatched junction bases numbered 4, after V lost 0 bases and J lost 7 bases. CDR3 loop: CASSLAGTGLEKLFF. The CDR3 DNA reads as TGCGCCAGCAGCTTGGCCGGGACAGGGCTTGAAAAACTGTTTTTT. The whole variable domain, filled in from reference TRBV5-1 and TRBJ1-4, reads KAGVTQTPRYLIKTRGQQVTLSCSPISGHRSVSWYQQTPGQGLQFLFEYFSETQRNKGNFPGRFSGRQFSNSRSEMNVSTLELGDSALYLCASSLAGTGLEKLFFGSGTQLSVL.

This clonotype has ten or more counts. The rearrangement joins TRBV24-1 to TRBJ2-2; D is unresolved. Germline CDR1 KGHDR, CDR2 SFDVKD. The V end lost 6 bases, the J end lost 5 bases, and 6 bases lay between the germline ends. CDR3 length equals 12 residues. The chain's CDR3 is CATSRFTGELFF. DNA of the CDR3: TGTGCCACCAGTCGTTTTACCGGGGAGCTGTTTTTT.

This clonotype showed up many times. The chain joins TRBV12-3 or TRBV12-4 to TRBJ1-5; possible D gene TRBD1, 6 bases. V lost 6 bases and J 9 bases, leaving 21 bases between the germline ends. CDR3 length: 15 residues. The CDR3: CASRDWGQVVRPQHF. The DNA for the CDR3 is TGTGCCAGCAGGGACTGGGGGCAGGTCGTCAGGCCCCAGCATTTT.

This clonotype was seen at least ten times. CDR3 nucleotides: TGTGCCAGCAGCTTAGCGCCGGCAGGTGGAAACACCATATATTTT. Translation gives CASSLAPAGGNTIYF. The gene calls are TRBV7-2 and TRBJ1-3; D is unresolved. V was cut by 0 bases and J by 3 bases, with 9 bases left in between. Germline assignment: CDR1 SGHTA and CDR2 FQGNSA. The CDR3 length is 15 residues.

The CDR3 DNA sequence: TGTGCCAGCAGCTTTCCAGAGGGGGAGCAGTACTTC. Translation gives CASSFPEGEQYF. The chain joins TRBV7-9 to TRBJ2-7; TRBD1 or TRBD2 may be the D gene (5 bases each). The CDR3 length is 12 residues. V lost 3 bases and J lost 7, with 10 bases in between. Germline V lookup: CDR1 SEHNR, CDR2 FQNEAQ (reference sequence).

At least ten counts were recorded for this clonotype. V gene TRBV12-3 or TRBV12-4 combines with J gene TRBJ2-7; TRBD1 might be the D (6 bases). The V end lost 2 bases, the J end lost 6 bases, and 17 bases lay between the germline ends. The CDR3 totals 15 residues. CDR3 sequence (DNA): TGTGCCAGCAGTTTAACGAGCACACGAGGGGGCGAGCAGTACTTC. Translated: CASSLTSTRGGEQYF.

This clonotype has a handful of counts. This chain joins TRBV25-1 and TRBJ2-3; 8 bases line up with TRBD1. The germline V gene has CDR1 MGHDK and CDR2 SYGVNS. V trimming: 4 bases; J trimming: 5 bases; junction bases outside the gene matches: 5. The CDR3 is 14 residues long. In DNA form, the CDR3 reads TGTGCCAGCAGTGCGACAGGGGTCGGAGATACGCAGTATTTT. Protein sequence: CASSATGVGDTQYF.

This clonotype was recorded at least ten times. The chain couples TRBV7-2 to TRBJ1-1; no definite D call. This CDR3 has 14 amino acids. The germline V and J ends were trimmed by 1 base and 5 bases, with 11 bases remaining between them. CDR1 is SGHTA, CDR2 FQGNSA, per germline. This chain's CDR3 is CASSLESANTEAFF. CDR3 bases: TGTGCCAGCAGCTTAGAGTCAGCAAATACTGAAGCTTTCTTT.

This clonotype has a count of ten or more. Germline is not matched at one junction end, which may reflect a read error. The chain carries TRBV12-3 or TRBV12-4 and TRBJ2-7; 9 bases fit TRBD1. This CDR3 contains 12 residues. The CDR3 DNA sequence: TGTGCCAGCAGTCGTACTACACAGGGGGCACTCTTC. This translates into CASSRTTQGALF.

This clonotype was recorded at least ten times. The chain carries TRBV4-2 and TRBJ2-1; 12 bases match TRBD2. CDR3 size: 16 residues. The V gene end was trimmed by 3 bases and the J gene end by 4 bases; junction bases not matched to a gene: 4. CDR1 is LGHNA, CDR2 YNFKEQ, per germline. The CDR3 loop reads CASSQELAGGYNEQFF. CDR3 in DNA: TGTGCCAGCAGCCAGGAACTAGCGGGAGGTTACAATGAGCAGTTCTTC.

There are many counts of this clonotype. The rearrangement links TRBV12-3 or TRBV12-4 to TRBJ2-3; 9 bases align to TRBD1. The CDR3 contains 15 residues. The V gene end was trimmed by 2 bases and the J gene end by 3 bases; junction bases not matched to a gene: 3. CDR3 residues: CASSLRDRDTDTQYF. The CDR3 DNA reads TGTGCCAGCAGTTTAAGGGACAGGGATACAGATACGCAGTATTTT.

Many counts were recorded for this clonotype. The V call is TRBV6-2 or TRBV6-3, the J call TRBJ2-1; 9 bases map to TRBD2. There are 18 residues in the CDR3. Germline V CDR1 and CDR2: MNHEY, SVGEGT. V trimming: 2 bases; J trimming: 0 bases; junction bases outside the gene matches: 8. This CDR3 is CASSYRGLAPGSYNEQFF. The CDR3 nucleotides read TGTGCCAGCAGTTACAGGGGACTAGCCCCGGGCTCCTACAATGAGCAGTTCTTC.

As for this clonotype: A much larger clone differs from this one at a single base, so this may be a read error. V gene TRBV12-3 or TRBV12-4 combines with J gene TRBJ2-7; 7 bases are shared with TRBD2. The CDR3 has 16 amino acids. After removal of 3 bases from V and 0 bases from J, the junction contained 8 bases not matched to a gene. The chain's CDR3 is CASSLGLSGSSYEQYF. CDR3 DNA sequence: TGTGCCAGCAGTTTGGGACTATCGGGAAGCTCCTACGAGCAGTACTTC.

This clonotype was found many times. This CDR3 reads CASGIPGSSYEQYF. The CDR3 nucleotides read TGTGCCAGCGGAATTCCCGGCAGCTCCTACGAGCAGTACTTC. The J gene is TRBJ2-7, the V gene TRBV12-3 or TRBV12-4, with D unclear. Trimming took 8 bases from V and 0 from J, leaving 14 bases between them. The CDR3 covers 14 residues.

This chain joins TRBV5-6 and TRBJ2-5, with unresolved D. The V and J ends lost 4 bases and 10 bases respectively, with 11 bases between them. There are 11 residues in the CDR3. Germline assignment: CDR1 SGHDT and CDR2 YYEEEE. DNA for the CDR3: TGTGCCAGCAGCCGACAAGATAACCAGTACTTC. This gives the protein CASSRQDNQYF.